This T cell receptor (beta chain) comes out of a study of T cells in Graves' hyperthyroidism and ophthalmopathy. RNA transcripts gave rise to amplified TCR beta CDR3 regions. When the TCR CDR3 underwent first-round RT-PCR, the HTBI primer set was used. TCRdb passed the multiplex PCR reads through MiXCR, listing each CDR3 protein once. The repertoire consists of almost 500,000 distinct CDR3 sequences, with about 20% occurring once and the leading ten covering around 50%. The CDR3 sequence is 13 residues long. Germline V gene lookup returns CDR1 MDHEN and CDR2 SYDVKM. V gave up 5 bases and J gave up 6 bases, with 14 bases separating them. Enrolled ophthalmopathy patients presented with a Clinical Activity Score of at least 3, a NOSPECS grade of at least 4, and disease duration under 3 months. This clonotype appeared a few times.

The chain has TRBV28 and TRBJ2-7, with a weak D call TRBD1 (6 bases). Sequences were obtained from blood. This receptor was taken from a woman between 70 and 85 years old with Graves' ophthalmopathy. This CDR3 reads CASSLTGFREQYF. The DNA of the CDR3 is TGTGCCAGCAGTCTTACAGGGTTTCGCGAGCAGTACTTC.